This entry lists 6 T cell receptor beta chains sequenced from one sample in a study of blood T cell repertoires in COVID-19 (dated by TCRdb to 2020 to 2021). Library construction relied on the immunoSEQ multiplex PCR assay. TCRdb took over this immuneACCESS table, retaining in-frame rearrangements with V and J assigned. Such tables are incomplete; in checked studies, under half of the missing clones stem from an unresolved V gene, and the remainder is unexplained. Here the sample has approximately 350,000 clones; around four fifths occur a single time. The biggest ten clones account for around 3% of the sample. The sequenced material came from peripheral blood. All receptors come from a man aged 25-40 years with active or convalescent COVID-19.

The chain uses TRBV5-1 and TRBJ1-1; the match to TRBD1 covers 7 bases. With V trimmed by 4 bases and J by 0 bases, 0 bases remained unmatched. Germline values: CDR1 SGHRS, CDR2 YFSETQ. CDR3 length equals 13 residues. The CDR3 bases are TGCGCCAGCAGCGGGACAGTGAACACTGAAGCTTTCTTT. Its protein is CASSGTVNTEAFF.

This clone was recorded a few times. V is TRBV29-1 and J is TRBJ1-5, with unresolved D. The V end was cut by 0 bases, the J end by 6 bases, with 9 bases between. Germline assignment: CDR1 SQVTM and CDR2 ANQGSEA. This CDR3 is 13 amino acids long. The CDR3 sequence is CSVEDRAGQPQHF. CDR3 bases: TGCAGCGTTGAAGATCGTGCAGGTCAGCCCCAGCATTTT. Full variable domain (outside the CDR3, taken from reference TRBV29-1 and TRBJ1-5): SAVISQKPSRDICQRGTSLTIQCQVDSQVTMMFWYRQQPGQSLTLIATANQGSEATYESGFVIDKFPISRPNLTFSTLTVSNMSPEDSSIYLCSVEDRAGQPQHFGDGTRLSIL.

The V and J genes are TRBV24-1 and TRBJ1-2; no clear D. The germline V and J ends were trimmed by 4 bases and 5 bases, with 13 bases remaining between them. CDR1 is KGHDR and CDR2 is SFDVKD in the germline V gene. This CDR3 region has 14 residues. CDR3 residues: CATSDAVGLYGYTF. CDR3 in DNA: TGTGCCACCAGTGACGCGGTTGGGTTATATGGCTACACCTTC.

The rearrangement links TRBV24-1 to TRBJ2-1; 7 nucleotides line up with TRBD2. After removal of 4 bases from V and 6 bases from J, the junction contained 5 bases not matched to a gene. This CDR3 has 14 residues. CDR1 KGHDR and CDR2 SFDVKD come from the germline V gene. CDR3 amino acids: CATSDTGTTNEQFF. CDR3 bases: TGTGCCACCAGTGACACCGGGACTACCAATGAGCAGTTCTTC.

The rearrangement uses TRBV7-8 and TRBJ2-1; 13 bases are shared with TRBD2. The CDR3 runs 19 residues. The germline gives CDR1 SGHVS, CDR2 FQNEAQ. The junction had 10 bases not matched to a gene; V was cut back by 5 bases and J by 0 bases. The CDR3 protein is CASSPGLAGEGASYNEQFF. The CDR3 region has the DNA TGTGCCAGCAGCCCAGGACTAGCGGGAGAGGGGGCCTCCTACAATGAGCAGTTCTTC.

The V call is TRBV9, the J call TRBJ1-2; possibly TRBD1 for D (5 bases). This CDR3 comprises 15 residues. Trimming cost V 0 bases and J 4 bases, with 13 bases left between them. Germline V gene lookup returns CDR1 SGDLS and CDR2 YYNGEE. CDR3 DNA: TGTGCCAGCAGCGTAGATCAGGGCCCCACCTATGGCTACACCTTC. Translating it yields CASSVDQGPTYGYTF.